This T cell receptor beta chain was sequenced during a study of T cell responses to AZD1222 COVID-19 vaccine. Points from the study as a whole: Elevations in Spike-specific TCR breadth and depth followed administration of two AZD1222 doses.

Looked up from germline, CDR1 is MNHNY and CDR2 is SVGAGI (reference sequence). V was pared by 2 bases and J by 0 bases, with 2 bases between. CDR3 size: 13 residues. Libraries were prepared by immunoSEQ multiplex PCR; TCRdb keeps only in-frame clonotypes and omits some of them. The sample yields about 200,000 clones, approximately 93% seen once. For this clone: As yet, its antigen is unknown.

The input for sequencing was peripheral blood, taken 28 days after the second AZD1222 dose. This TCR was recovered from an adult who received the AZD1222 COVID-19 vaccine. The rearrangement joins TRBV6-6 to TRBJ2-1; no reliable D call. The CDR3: CASSYTSYNEQFF. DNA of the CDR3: TGTGCCAGCAGTTACACCTCCTACAATGAGCAGTTCTTC.